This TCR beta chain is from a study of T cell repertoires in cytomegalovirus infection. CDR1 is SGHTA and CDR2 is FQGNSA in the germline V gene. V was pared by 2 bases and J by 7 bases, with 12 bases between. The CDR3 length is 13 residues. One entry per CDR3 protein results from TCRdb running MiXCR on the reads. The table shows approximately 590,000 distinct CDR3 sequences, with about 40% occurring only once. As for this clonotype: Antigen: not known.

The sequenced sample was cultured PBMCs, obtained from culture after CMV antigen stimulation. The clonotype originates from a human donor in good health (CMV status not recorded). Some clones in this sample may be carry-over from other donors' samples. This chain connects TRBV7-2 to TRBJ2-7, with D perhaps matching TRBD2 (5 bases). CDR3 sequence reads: CASSLYPLGEQYF. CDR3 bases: TGTGCCAGCAGCTTATACCCACTAGGGGAGCAGTACTTC. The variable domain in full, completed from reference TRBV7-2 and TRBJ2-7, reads GAGVSQSPSNKVTEKGKDVELRCDPISGHTALYWYRQSLGQGLEFLIYFQGNSAPDKSGLPSDRFSAERTGGSVSTLTIQRTQQEDSAVYLCASSLYPLGEQYFGPGTRLTVT.